A single sample gave rise to the 2 T cell receptor beta chains below, sequenced in a study of Graves' ophthalmopathy and Graves' hyperthyroidism. Beta-chain TCR CDR3 regions were amplified from RNA transcripts. HTBI primers were used in a first-round RT-PCR, which preceded a second-round multiplex PCR. TCRdb called the multiplex PCR reads again in MiXCR, with one record for every CDR3 protein. The data show about 210,000 distinct CDR3 sequences, around 30% seen once. Sequences were obtained from peripheral blood. All receptors come from a middle-aged man with Graves' ophthalmopathy.

This clonotype came up many times. This sequence joins TRBV12-3 or TRBV12-4 and TRBJ2-7, with no clear D. The CDR3 runs to 14 residues. With 6 bases removed from V and 0 bases from J, the gap between germline ends came to 12 bases. This CDR3 is CASSRPSLSYEQYF. The CDR3 DNA reads as TGTGCCAGCAGCCGGCCGTCCCTCTCCTACGAGCAGTACTTC.

This clonotype was seen many times. The chain has TRBV6-1 and TRBJ1-2; no reliable D call. This CDR3 region has 15 residues. The ends were cut back, 3 bases at V and 3 bases at J, with 14 bases in the middle. Looked up from germline, CDR1 is MNHNS and CDR2 is SASEGT. This CDR3 is CASSDEYGNYYGYTF. CDR3 DNA sequence: TGTGCCAGCAGTGATGAGTACGGCAACTACTATGGCTACACCTTC.